Here is one TCR beta chain with its context. This entry is derived from a study of blood T cell repertoires in COVID-19. Study overall: The United States, Italy and Spain supplied acute and convalescent COVID-19 samples. PBMCs, B-cell-depleted T cells, or T cells were the source of the cDNA or gDNA that made up the material.

V was shortened by 1 base and J by 4 bases, with 10 bases between the two germline ends. This CDR3 is built from 14 residues. Germline assignment: CDR1 MGHRA and CDR2 YSYEKL. Original processing methods: Amplification of reference gene primers was used by the study to estimate nucleated cell counts. The protocol was immunoSEQ multiplex PCR, while the TCRdb copy is restricted to in-frame clones and leaves out a portion. The D gene and trimming were derived from the DNA, and the V and J assignments and clone size from that table. The sample lists 45,000 to 65,000 clones; under 90% were seen once. Sequencing input: peripheral blood. The sequence was collected from a man at least 80 years old with active or convalescent COVID-19. J is TRBJ1-2 and V is TRBV4-1; D possibly corresponds to TRBD1 (5 bases). The CDR3 reads CASSQAGRGYGYTF. As DNA, the CDR3 is TGCGCCAGCAGCCAAGCAGGGAGGGGCTATGGCTACACCTTC.